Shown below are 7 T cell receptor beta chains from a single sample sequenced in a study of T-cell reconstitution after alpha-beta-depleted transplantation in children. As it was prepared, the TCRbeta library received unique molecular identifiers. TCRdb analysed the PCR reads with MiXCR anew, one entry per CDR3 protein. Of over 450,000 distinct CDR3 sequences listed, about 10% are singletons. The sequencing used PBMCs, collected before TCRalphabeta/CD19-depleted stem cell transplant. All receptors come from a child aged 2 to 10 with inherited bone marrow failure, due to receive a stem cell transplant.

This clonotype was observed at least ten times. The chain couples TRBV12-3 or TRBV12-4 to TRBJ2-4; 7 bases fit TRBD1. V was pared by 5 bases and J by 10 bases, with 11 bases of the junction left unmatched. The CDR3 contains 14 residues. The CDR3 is CASSPLNRGGIQYF. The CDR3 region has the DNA TGTGCCAGCAGTCCGCTGAACAGGGGCGGGATTCAGTACTTC.

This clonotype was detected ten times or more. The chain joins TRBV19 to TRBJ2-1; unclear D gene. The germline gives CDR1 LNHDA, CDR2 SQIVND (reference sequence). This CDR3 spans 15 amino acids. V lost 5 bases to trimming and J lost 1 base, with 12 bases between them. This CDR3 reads CASSPGVPSYNEQFF. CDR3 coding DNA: TGTGCCAGTAGTCCTGGAGTCCCATCCTACAATGAGCAGTTCTTC.

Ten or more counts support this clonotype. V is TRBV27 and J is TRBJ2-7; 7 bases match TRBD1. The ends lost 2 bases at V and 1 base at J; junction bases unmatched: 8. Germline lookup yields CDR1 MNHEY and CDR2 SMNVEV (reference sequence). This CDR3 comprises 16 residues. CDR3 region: CASSLIATGLSYEQYF. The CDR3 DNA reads TGTGCCAGCAGTTTAATAGCGACAGGGTTATCCTACGAGCAGTACTTC.

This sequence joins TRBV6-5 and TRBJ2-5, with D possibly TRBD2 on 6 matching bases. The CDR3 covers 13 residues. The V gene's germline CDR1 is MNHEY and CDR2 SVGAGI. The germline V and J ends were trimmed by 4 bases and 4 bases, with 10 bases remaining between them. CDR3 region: CASSLLARETQYF. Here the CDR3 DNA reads TGTGCCAGCAGTTTGCTAGCGCGAGAGACCCAGTACTTC.

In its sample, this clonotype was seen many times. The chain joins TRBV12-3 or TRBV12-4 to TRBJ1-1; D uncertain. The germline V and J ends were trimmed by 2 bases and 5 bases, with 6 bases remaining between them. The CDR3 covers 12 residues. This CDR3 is CASSLRGTEAFF. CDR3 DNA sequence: TGTGCCAGCAGTTTAAGAGGGACTGAAGCTTTCTTT.

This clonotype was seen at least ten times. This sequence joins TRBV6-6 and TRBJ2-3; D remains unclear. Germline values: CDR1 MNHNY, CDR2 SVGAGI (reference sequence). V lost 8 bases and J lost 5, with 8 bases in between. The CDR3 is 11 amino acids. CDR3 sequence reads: CASRRRDTQYF. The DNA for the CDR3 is TGTGCCAGCCGTAGGAGAGATACGCAGTATTTT.

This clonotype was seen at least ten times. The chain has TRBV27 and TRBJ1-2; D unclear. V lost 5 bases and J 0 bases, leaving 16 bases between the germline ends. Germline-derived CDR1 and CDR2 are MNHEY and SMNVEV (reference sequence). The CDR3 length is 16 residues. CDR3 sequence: CASSPNLSRPNYGYTF. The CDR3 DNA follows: TGTGCCAGCAGTCCAAATCTCAGTAGGCCTAACTATGGCTACACCTTC.